These T cell receptor beta chains were read from a single sample in a study of tumor and adjacent non-tumor tissue in lung cancer. TCRdb used MiXCR to reprocess the multiplex PCR reads, holding one entry per CDR3 protein. The data show 120,000 to 150,000 distinct CDR3 sequences, around 60% seen once. Material for sequencing was lung tumor tissue. These receptors were collected from a man aged 55-75 years with small cell lung cancer. The CDR3 runs from the conserved cysteine through the conserved F or W. The order of the fields is clone size, V gene, J gene, D gene, CDR3 DNA, CDR3 protein. D genes are given only for firm matches. Some rows mark clone size as missing; the rest say once, few, many or name a class of expanded clone.

once,TRBV20-1,TRBJ1-2,NA,TGTAGTGCTGGGGGCGGCGAGGGGTGGTATGGCTACACCTTC,CSAGGGEGWYGYTF
many,TRBV5-1,TRBJ2-1,TRBD2,TGCGCCAGCAGCCTGGGGTTAGCGGGAGCAATCTCAGATGAGCAGTTCTTC,CASSLGLAGAISDEQFF
NA,TRBV6-1,TRBJ1-5,NA,TGTGCTGGCAGTGAACGGTGGCACGGAGCTTGGCCTCAGCATTTT,CAGSERWHGAWPQHF
NA,TRBV6-5,TRBJ2-5,NA,TGTGCCAGCAGTTCCCAGGGGTCCCAAGAGACCCAGTACTTC,CASSSQGSQETQYF
NA,TRBV6-2/TRBV6-3,TRBJ2-7,TRBD2,TGTGCCAGCAGTTACGGACGGGAGGGCCGGAAGGTCGGAAAAGGTCCCCAGAGCTCCTACGAGCAGTACTTC,CASSYGREGRKVGKGPQSSYEQYF
NA,TRBV4-1,TRBJ1-6,NA,TGCGCCAGCAGCCGAGACTGGGAACCCTATAATTCACCCCTCCACTTT,CASSRDWEPYNSPLHF
NA,TRBV6-5,TRBJ2-7,NA,TGTGTCGGCAGGACCAGAGGGTTTTACGAGCAGTACTTC,CVGRTRGFYEQYF
medium-sized,TRBV11-1,TRBJ2-2,NA,TGTGCCAGCACCGGGAGATCGAACACCGGGGAGCTGTTTTTT,CASTGRSNTGELFF
many,TRBV12-3/TRBV12-4,TRBJ1-2,NA,TGTGCCAGCAGTTTCGGCAGCTCCTATGGCTACACCTTC,CASSFGSSYGYTF
NA,TRBV24-1,TRBJ2-1,NA,TGTGCCACCAAAAGCGGAGGTGTCTACAATGAGCAGTTCTTC,CATKSGGVYNEQFF
NA,TRBV5-1,TRBJ2-7,NA,TGCGCCAGCAGCTTGGTTCGGGATACTTACGAGCAGTACTTC,CASSLVRDTYEQYF
NA,TRBV12-3/TRBV12-4,TRBJ1-5,NA,TGTGCCAGCAGTCTCGACACATATCCCCAGCATTTT,CASSLDTYPQHF
NA,TRBV6-5,TRBJ2-1,NA,TGTGCCAGCAGCCCCGGACGAGATAGATCCTACAATGAGCAGTTCTTC,CASSPGRDRSYNEQFF
NA,TRBV20-1,TRBJ1-1,TRBD1,TGCAGTGCTCCGGACAGGGGGAAGGGTGAAGCATCCTTT,CSAPDRGKGEASF
NA,TRBV4-1,TRBJ1-2,NA,TGCGCCAGCAGCCCATCCAGGATAGGGTTTAGCTATGGCTACACCTTC,CASSPSRIGFSYGYTF
NA,TRBV6-1,TRBJ2-5,TRBD2,TGTGCCAGCAGCCAAGAAATAGCGGGAGGACTGGAGACCCAGTATTTC,CASSQEIAGGLETQYF
NA,TRBV4-2,TRBJ2-2,NA,TGTGCCAGCAGCCAAGATCCGAGGGCCAACACTGGGGAGCTATTTTTT,CASSQDPRANTGELFF
few,TRBV20-1,TRBJ2-1,TRBD2,TGCAGTGCTAGAGATTTGGCTAGCGGGAGCAATGACCAGTTCTTC,CSARDLASGSNDQFF
NA,TRBV10-2,TRBJ2-3,TRBD2,TGCGCCAGCCTTTCCAGCGGGAGAGGAGATACGCATTATTTT,CASLSSGRGDTHYF
few,TRBV6-1,TRBJ2-5,TRBD2,TGTGCCAGCAGTGAAGCGCGGTGGCGGGAGGGGACCCAGTACTTC,CASSEARWREGTQYF
NA,TRBV12-3/TRBV12-4,TRBJ2-1,NA,TGTGCCATCAGTCCGTCTAAGTCAACCTACAATGAGCAGTTCTTC,CAISPSKSTYNEQFF
NA,TRBV11-2,TRBJ2-1,NA,TGTGCTAGGCAGAAGCGGCAGGGCGACAACGAGGAGTTCTTC,CARQKRQGDNEEFF
NA,TRBV11-2,TRBJ1-4,NA,TGTGCCAACAGCTTAGATCATCAGGGGCTTTCAGAAAAACTGTTTTTT,CANSLDHQGLSEKLFF
NA,TRBV11-2,TRBJ2-1,NA,TGTGCCAGCAGTCTGCGTCAGCGGGCGCAGTCCTTC,CASSLRQRAQSF
many,TRBV12-5,TRBJ2-7,TRBD2,TGTGCTAGCTCTCGGGGGGACGCGTCCTACGAGCAGTACTTC,CASSRGDASYEQYF
NA,TRBV10-3,TRBJ2-5,TRBD2,TGTGCCATCAGTGGAGGGACTAGTGGAGAGACCCAGTACTTC,CAISGGTSGETQYF
NA,TRBV5-6,TRBJ2-1,TRBD2,TGTGCCAGCAGCTCCTTTAGCGGGAGGAGTCCTACACGGGAGCAGTTCTTC,CASSSFSGRSPTREQFF
NA,TRBV20-1,TRBJ2-1,TRBD2,TGCAGTGCCCGACTAGCGGGAGGGCCTAGGGTCAATGAGCAGTTCTTC,CSARLAGGPRVNEQFF
NA,TRBV2,TRBJ2-3,TRBD2,TGTGCCAGCATTCCCTCCATCCTTAGCGGGATCAGCACAGATACGCAGTATTTT,CASIPSILSGISTDTQYF
NA,TRBV5-1,TRBJ2-5,TRBD2,TGCGCCAGCAGCTCCGGACTAGCGGCCTTTCAAGAGACCCAGTACTTC,CASSSGLAAFQETQYF
NA,TRBV28,TRBJ1-1,NA,TGTGCCAGCAGATATGACTTGAACACTGAAGCTTTCTTT,CASRYDLNTEAFF
once,TRBV6-4,TRBJ2-3,TRBD1,TGTGCCAGCAGTCAAGAGACAGGGAGCCCAGATACGCAGTATTTT,CASSQETGSPDTQYF
NA,TRBV6-2/TRBV6-3,TRBJ2-7,NA,TGTGCCAGCAGTTACGAAGGCATAACCTCCGTGCAGTACTTC,CASSYEGITSVQYF
NA,TRBV11-2,TRBJ2-2,NA,TGTGCCAGCAGCGTGCTAGTGGGAGTGAACACCGGGGAGCTATTTTTT,CASSVLVGVNTGELFF
NA,TRBV14,TRBJ2-5,TRBD2,TGTGTCAGCAGCCGCGGACTAGCGGGATCAGAGACTCAGTACTTC,CVSSRGLAGSETQYF
NA,TRBV20-1,TRBJ2-1,TRBD2,TGCAGTGGTGGGACCCGGGAGGATGAGCTGTTCTTC,CSGGTREDELFF
NA,TRBV19,TRBJ1-2,NA,TGTGCCAGTAGGACCGGGACCGCAAACTATGGCTACACCTTC,CASRTGTANYGYTF
few,TRBV13,TRBJ2-2,NA,TGTGCCAGCAGCTTAGGGCGGAGGACCGGGGAGCTGTTTTTT,CASSLGRRTGELFF
few,TRBV28,TRBJ1-3,NA,NA,CASSSSGIGNTIYF
many,TRBV6-5,TRBJ2-5,NA,TGTGCCAGCAGTTACTCGAAACAGTTGGGTCAGGAGACCCAGTACTTC,CASSYSKQLGQETQYF
NA,TRBV11-3,TRBJ2-5,TRBD1,TGTCCCAGCAGCGCTGACAGGGGGTCCCAAGAGATCCAGTATTTC,CPSSADRGSQEIQYF
few,TRBV29-1,TRBJ2-2,TRBD1,TGCAGCGTGACAGGGGACACCGGGGAGCTGTTTTTT,CSVTGDTGELFF